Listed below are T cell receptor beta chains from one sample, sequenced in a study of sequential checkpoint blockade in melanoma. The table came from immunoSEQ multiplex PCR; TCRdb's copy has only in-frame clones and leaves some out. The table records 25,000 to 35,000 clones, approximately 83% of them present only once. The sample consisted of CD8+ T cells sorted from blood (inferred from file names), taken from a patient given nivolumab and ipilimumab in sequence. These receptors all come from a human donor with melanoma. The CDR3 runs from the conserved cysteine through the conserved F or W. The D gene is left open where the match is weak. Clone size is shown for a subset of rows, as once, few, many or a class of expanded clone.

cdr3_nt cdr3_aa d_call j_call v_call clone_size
TGTGCCAGCAGTCCCTGGACGGGGAACTATGGCTACACCTTC CASSPWTGNYGYTF - TRBJ1-2 TRBV27 once
TGTGCCAGCAGCTTCGCGGTGCCAGATACGCAGTATTTT CASSFAVPDTQYF - TRBJ2-3 TRBV5-6 -
TGTGCCAGCAGCGTAGAGGGGGGACAGGGGGCTGGGGAGACCCAGTACTTC CASSVEGGQGAGETQYF TRBD1 TRBJ2-5 TRBV9 -
TGTGCCAGCAGCGGCGGGACTAACTCCTACGAGCAGTACTTC CASSGGTNSYEQYF TRBD2 TRBJ2-7 TRBV9 -
TGTGCCAGCAGTTCTGCGACTAGCGTGAACACCGGGGAGCTGTTTTTT CASSSATSVNTGELFF TRBD2 TRBJ2-2 TRBV6-5 once
TGTGCCAGCCGGACTAGCGGGAGTGTTATCAATGAGCAGTTCTTC CASRTSGSVINEQFF TRBD2 TRBJ2-1 TRBV27 -
TGTGCCAGCAATATACCGGGGTACGAGCAGTACTTC CASNIPGYEQYF - TRBJ2-7 TRBV7-8 -
TGTGCCAGTAGTGACGGGATCAGCGGCGGGGACGAGCAGTACTTC CASSDGISGGDEQYF - TRBJ2-7 TRBV19 -
TGTGCCAGTAGTATCGGGAGGTCGGGCTACAATGAGCAGTTCTTC CASSIGRSGYNEQFF TRBD2 TRBJ2-1 TRBV19 -
TGTGCCAGCAGCGAGCCCAAGGGCTACACCTTC CASSEPKGYTF - TRBJ1-2 TRBV6-6 -
TGTGCCAGCAGTGACTCGGCGGGGGGTCCAGATACGCAGTATTTT CASSDSAGGPDTQYF TRBD2 TRBJ2-3 TRBV6-4 -
TGCGCCAGCAGTGGACTAGCGGGGGGGGCTTTTGAAAACATTCAGTACTTC CASSGLAGGAFENIQYF TRBD2 TRBJ2-4 TRBV10-1 -
TGTGCCAGCAGTCTTCAGGGTAACACTGAAGCTTTCTTT CASSLQGNTEAFF - TRBJ1-1 TRBV25-1 -
TGTGCCAGCAGCTGGGGACAGAGTCTCTCCTACGAGCAGTACTTC CASSWGQSLSYEQYF TRBD1 TRBJ2-7 TRBV5-6 -
TGCGCCAGCAGCCCCGGGACAGATACCTACGAGCAGTACTTC CASSPGTDTYEQYF TRBD1 TRBJ2-7 TRBV4-1 -
TGTGCCAGCTCTAGCGGGAGTTTCTACGAGCAGTACTTC CASSSGSFYEQYF TRBD2 TRBJ2-7 TRBV18 -
TGTGCCAGCAGCTTAGAGCGCGAGCAGTACTTC CASSLEREQYF - TRBJ2-7 TRBV7-9 -
TGTGCCAGCAGCTTCCGGGACAGGGTTGAAGGTCAAGAGACCCAGTACTTC CASSFRDRVEGQETQYF TRBD1 TRBJ2-5 TRBV7-9 -